What follows is one T cell receptor beta chain and its context. Its antigen is undetermined. The sample belongs to a study of radiotherapy plus CTLA-4 blockade in lung cancer. Overall study: Patients showed objective responses in 15% to 20% of cases, and disease control was achieved by under 35%.

CDR1 is SGDLS and CDR2 is YYNGEE in the germline V gene. The CDR3 sequence is 15 residues long. Trimming pared 6 bases from V and 3 bases from J, leaving 17 bases between. The assay was immunoSEQ multiplex PCR, and TCRdb's table has in-frame clones only and misses some. This repertoire shows 83,000 or so clones, roughly four fifths found once; its top ten account for 0.75% to 0.95%. Whole-study findings and limits: Once radiotherapy plus ipilimumab had been given, TCR clones derived from tumor expanded in blood.

Focal radiation with ipilimumab CTLA-4 blockade was given to patients with chemo-refractory metastatic non-small-cell lung cancer. This sequence was found in a human donor with non-small cell lung cancer who had stable disease on radiotherapy plus ipilimumab. The sequencing used peripheral blood, collected from a patient treated with radiotherapy plus ipilimumab. The chain joins TRBV9 to TRBJ2-3, with D possibly matching TRBD2 (7 bases). DNA for the CDR3: TGTGCCAGCAATATGGGGGGGCGAATAACAGATACGCAGTATTTT. Its protein product is CASNMGGRITDTQYF.